The clone carrying this T cell receptor beta chain occurred a few times. Germline CDR1 is MNHEY and CDR2 is SVGAGI. V dropped 6 bases and J dropped 3 bases, with 5 bases sitting between them. The CDR3 contains 12 residues. This record comes from a study of blood T cell repertoires in COVID-19. Study context: Donors in the United States, Italy and Spain gave samples during acute or convalescent COVID-19. PBMCs, B-cell-depleted T cells, or T cells were the source of the cDNA or gDNA that made up the material.

TCRdb's copy holds only in-frame clones and misses some; the assay was immunoSEQ multiplex PCR. The repertoire includes about 240,000 clones, 75% to 85% of them detected once, and approximately 4.8% sits in the top ten. The source material was peripheral blood. The gene calls are TRBV6-5 and TRBJ2-2, with D possibly matching TRBD1 (5 bases). This clonotype was obtained from a woman in her 70s with acute or convalescent COVID-19. CDR3 residues: CASRGDTGELFF. The CDR3 DNA reads as TGTGCCAGCAGAGGGGACACCGGGGAGCTGTTTTTT.